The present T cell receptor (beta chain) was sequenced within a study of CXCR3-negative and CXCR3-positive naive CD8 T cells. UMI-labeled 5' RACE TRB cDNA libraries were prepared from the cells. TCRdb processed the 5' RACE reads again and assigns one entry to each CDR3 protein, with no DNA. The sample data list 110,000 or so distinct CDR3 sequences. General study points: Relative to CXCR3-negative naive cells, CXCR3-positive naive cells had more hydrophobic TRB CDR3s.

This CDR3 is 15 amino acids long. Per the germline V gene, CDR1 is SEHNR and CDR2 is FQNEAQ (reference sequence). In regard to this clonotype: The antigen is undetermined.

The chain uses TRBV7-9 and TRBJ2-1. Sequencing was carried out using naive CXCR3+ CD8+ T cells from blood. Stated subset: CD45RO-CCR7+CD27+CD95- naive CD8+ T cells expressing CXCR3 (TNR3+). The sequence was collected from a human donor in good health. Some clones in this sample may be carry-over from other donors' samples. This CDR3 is CASSGGSGSYNEQFF.